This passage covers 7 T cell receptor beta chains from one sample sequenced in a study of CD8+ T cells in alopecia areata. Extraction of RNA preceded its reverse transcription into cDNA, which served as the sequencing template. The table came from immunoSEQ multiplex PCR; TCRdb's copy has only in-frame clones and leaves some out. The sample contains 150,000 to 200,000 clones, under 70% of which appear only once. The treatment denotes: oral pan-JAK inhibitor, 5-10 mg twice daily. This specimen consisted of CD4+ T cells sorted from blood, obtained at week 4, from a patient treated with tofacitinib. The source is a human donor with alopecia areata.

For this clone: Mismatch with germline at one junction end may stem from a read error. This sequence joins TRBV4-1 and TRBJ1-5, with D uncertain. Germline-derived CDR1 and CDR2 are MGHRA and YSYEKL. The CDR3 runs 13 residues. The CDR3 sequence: CASSQSEYQAQHF. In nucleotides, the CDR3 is TGCGCCAGCAGCCAATCGGAGTATCAGGCCCAGCATTTT.

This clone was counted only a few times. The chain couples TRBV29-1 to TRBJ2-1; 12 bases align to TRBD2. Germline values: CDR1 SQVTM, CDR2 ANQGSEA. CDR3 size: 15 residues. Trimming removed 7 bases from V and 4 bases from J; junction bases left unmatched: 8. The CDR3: CSAQTSGGPYNEQFF. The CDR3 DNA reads TGCAGCGCTCAGACTAGCGGGGGACCATACAATGAGCAGTTCTTC.

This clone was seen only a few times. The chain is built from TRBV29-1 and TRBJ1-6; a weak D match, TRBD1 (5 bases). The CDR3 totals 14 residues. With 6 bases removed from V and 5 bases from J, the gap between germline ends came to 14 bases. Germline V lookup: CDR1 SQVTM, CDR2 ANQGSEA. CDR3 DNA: TGCAGCGTGGGGGAAGGGCCCAATAATTCACCCCTCCACTTT. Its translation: CSVGEGPNNSPLHF.

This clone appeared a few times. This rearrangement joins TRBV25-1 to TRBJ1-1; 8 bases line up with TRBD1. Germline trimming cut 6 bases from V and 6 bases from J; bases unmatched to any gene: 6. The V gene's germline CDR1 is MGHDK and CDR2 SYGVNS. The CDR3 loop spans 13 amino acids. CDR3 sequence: CASSQPGQAEAFF. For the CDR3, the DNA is TGTGCCAGCAGCCAACCGGGACAGGCTGAAGCTTTCTTT.

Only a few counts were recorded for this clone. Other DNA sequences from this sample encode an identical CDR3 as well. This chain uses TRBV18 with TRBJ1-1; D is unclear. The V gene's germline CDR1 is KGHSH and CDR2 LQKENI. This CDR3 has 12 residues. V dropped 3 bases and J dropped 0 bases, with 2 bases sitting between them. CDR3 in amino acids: CASSPLNTEAFF. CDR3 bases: TGTGCCAGCTCACCCCTGAACACTGAAGCTTTCTTT.

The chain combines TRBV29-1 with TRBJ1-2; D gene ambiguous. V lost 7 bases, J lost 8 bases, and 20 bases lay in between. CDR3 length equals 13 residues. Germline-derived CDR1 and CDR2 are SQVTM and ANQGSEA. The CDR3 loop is CSAMTSPTGGYTF. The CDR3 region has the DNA TGCAGCGCGATGACATCACCCACCGGCGGCTACACCTTC.

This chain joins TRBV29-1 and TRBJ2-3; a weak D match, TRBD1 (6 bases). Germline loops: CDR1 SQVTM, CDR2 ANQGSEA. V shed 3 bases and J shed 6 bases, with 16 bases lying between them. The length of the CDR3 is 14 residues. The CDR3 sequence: CSVEGARSADTQYF. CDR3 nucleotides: TGCAGCGTTGAGGGGGCCCGGTCCGCCGATACGCAGTATTTT.